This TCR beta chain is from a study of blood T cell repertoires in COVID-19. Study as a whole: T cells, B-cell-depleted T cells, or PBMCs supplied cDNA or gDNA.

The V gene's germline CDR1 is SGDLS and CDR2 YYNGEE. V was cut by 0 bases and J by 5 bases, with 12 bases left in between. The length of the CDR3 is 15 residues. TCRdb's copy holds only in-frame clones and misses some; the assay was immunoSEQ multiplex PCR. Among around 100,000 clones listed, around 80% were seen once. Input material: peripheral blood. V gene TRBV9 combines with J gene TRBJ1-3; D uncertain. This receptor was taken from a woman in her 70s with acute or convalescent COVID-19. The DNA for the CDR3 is TGTGCCAGCAGCGTAGGACCCGGGAACCGAAACACCATATATTTT. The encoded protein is CASSVGPGNRNTIYF.